This TCR beta chain was identified in a study of T cell responses to AZD1222 COVID-19 vaccine. Regarding the study as a whole: Two doses of AZD1222 preceded a rise in Spike-specific TCR breadth and depth. The repertoires were collected only after the peak T cell response. Females made up more of the donors, who were largely white British, and clonal diversity may have come out too low. Reportedly, close to half of spike-specific TCRs are directed against unmutated variant regions.

The CDR3 contains 14 residues. V gave up 2 bases and J gave up 0 bases, with 8 bases separating them. The V gene's germline CDR1 is SGHAT and CDR2 FQNNGV. As to this clone: Its antigen is still unknown.

Only in-frame clones appear in the TCRdb table, and some are missing; sequencing was by immunoSEQ multiplex PCR. The data show 100,000 to 140,000 clones, about 93% seen once. The material was peripheral blood, obtained on day 0 of AZD1222 vaccination. The gene calls are TRBV11-2 and TRBJ2-7; a possible D gene is TRBD1 (6 bases). This TCR derives from an adult in good health. For the CDR3, the DNA is TGTGCCAGCAGCTTACGGACAGACTCCTACGAGCAGTACTTC. This gives the protein CASSLRTDSYEQYF.